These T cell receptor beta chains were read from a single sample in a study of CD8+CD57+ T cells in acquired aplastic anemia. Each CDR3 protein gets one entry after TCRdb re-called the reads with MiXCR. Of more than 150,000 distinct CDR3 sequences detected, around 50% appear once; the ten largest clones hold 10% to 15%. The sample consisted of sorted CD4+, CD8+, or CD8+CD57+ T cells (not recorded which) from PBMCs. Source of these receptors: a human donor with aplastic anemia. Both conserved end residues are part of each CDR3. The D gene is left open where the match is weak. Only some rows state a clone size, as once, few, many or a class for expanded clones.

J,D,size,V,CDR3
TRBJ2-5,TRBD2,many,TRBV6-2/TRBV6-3,CASSYDGLAGATQETQYF
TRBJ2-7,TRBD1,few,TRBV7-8,CASSLRQGRYEQYF
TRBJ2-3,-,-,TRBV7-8,CASSYPPSTQYF
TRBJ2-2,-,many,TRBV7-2,CASSLKGGTGELFF
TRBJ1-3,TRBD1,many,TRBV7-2,CASSRTGAFSGNTIYF
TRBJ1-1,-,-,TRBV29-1,CSVGQGPNTEAFF
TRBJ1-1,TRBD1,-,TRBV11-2,CASSFSRDRVTEAFF
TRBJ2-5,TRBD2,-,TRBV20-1,CSATPGRVGETQYF
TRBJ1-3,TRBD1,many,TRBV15,CATSKDRVLGSGNTIYF
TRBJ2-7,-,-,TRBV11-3,CASKAVGASTYEQYF
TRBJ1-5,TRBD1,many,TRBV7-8,CASSAIQGGQPQHF
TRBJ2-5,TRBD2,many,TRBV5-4,CASSLGGLAGGASETQYF
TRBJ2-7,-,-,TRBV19,CASSIAGSGEQYF
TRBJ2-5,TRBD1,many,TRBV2,CASSEALGGTGAQYF
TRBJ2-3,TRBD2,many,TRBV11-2,CASSLQLSGESTDTQYF
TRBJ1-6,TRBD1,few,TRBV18,CASSPTQGANNSPLHF
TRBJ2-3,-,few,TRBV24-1,CATGGDVSTDTQYF
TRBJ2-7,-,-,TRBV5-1,CASSLRTAPYEQYF
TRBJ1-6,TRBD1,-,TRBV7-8,CASSARDSTFYNSPLHF
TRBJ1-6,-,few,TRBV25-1,CASSANTAGGHSPLHF
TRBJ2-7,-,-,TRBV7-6,CASSLVDLGETEQYF
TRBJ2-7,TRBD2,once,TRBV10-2,CASSDSGLASYEQYF
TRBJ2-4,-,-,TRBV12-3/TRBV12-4,CASSLSAAGRSKNIQYF
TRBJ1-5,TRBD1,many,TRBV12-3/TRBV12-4,CASSSGTGANQPQHF
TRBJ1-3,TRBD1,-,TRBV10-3,CAISEARTGEWGNTIYF
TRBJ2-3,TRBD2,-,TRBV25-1,CASSPSGTSGTYTQYF
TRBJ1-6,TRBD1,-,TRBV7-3,CASSPKTTGPDSPLHF
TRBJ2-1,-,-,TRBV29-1,CSAGVGSSYNEQFF
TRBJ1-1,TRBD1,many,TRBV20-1,CSARDRRSGTGLTEAFF
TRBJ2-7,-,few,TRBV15,CATSRDRGLEQYF
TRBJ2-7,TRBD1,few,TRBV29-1,CSVDPGGTGDEQYF
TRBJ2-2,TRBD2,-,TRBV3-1,CASSLPTSGGTTGELFF
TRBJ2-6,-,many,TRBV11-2,CASSLERGRANVLTF